This T cell receptor (beta chain) stems from a study of tumor and adjacent non-tumor tissue in lung cancer. At the level of the study: There were about 12 adenocarcinoma, 2 squamous cell carcinoma and 1 small cell lung cancer cases.

Regarding this clonotype: No antigen is known for it.

Whole-study results and caveats: Tumor repertoires had a smaller top 100 clone share than normal lung. TCR diversity was significantly greater in tumor than normal lung tissue.

No cell sorting was done before RNA was extracted from the tissue. Distant lung tissue was collected more than 3 cm away from the tumor edge. Between August and November 2014, newly diagnosed, chemotherapy-naive lung cancer patients underwent thoracic surgery in China. TCRbeta libraries were built with three rounds of nested PCR, modified from ARM-PCR. Each CDR3 protein gets one entry after TCRdb re-called the multiplex PCR reads with MiXCR. Here the sample spans over 40,000 distinct CDR3 sequences, 74% being singletons. V dropped 9 bases and J dropped 11 bases, with 14 bases sitting between them. In germline, CDR1 is MNHEY, CDR2 SVGAGI. The CDR3 is 11 amino acids.

Sequenced input: distant non-tumor lung tissue. The chain has TRBV6-5 and TRBJ2-1, with D unclear. The receptor was derived from a woman aged 55 to 70 with non-small cell lung cancer. CDR3 coding DNA: TGTGCCAGGAGTACTGTGGGCAAGCAGTTCTTC. Translation: CARSTVGKQFF.